The rows below give T cell receptor beta chains drawn from one sample of a study of T-cell memory formation after mild COVID-19. TCRdb analysed the 5' RACE reads with MiXCR anew, one entry per CDR3 protein. The table shows under 400,000 distinct CDR3 sequences, with roughly 20% occurring only once. The sequenced material came from PBMCs or a T cell subset sorted from them (not recorded which). Source of these receptors: an adult woman who had mild COVID-19 (a few samples of this study predate the infection). Cell type and time point are not known. CDR3s leave out the opening cysteine and the closing phenylalanine or tryptophan. Each record gives: V gene, J gene, CDR3 protein.

v_call: TRBV29-1
j_call: TRBJ1-4
cdr3_aa: SATTGSTNEKLF

v_call: TRBV6-2/TRBV6-3
j_call: TRBJ1-1
cdr3_aa: ASRDRQGAITEAF

v_call: TRBV5-1
j_call: TRBJ2-3
cdr3_aa: ASTSGRTDTQY

v_call: TRBV7-3
j_call: TRBJ2-3
cdr3_aa: ASSPLAGTTDTQY

v_call: TRBV6-5
j_call: TRBJ2-1
cdr3_aa: ASSYVGSYNEQF

v_call: TRBV3-1
j_call: TRBJ2-5
cdr3_aa: ASSLRTYQETQY

v_call: TRBV14
j_call: TRBJ2-7
cdr3_aa: ASSQVWGSEQY

v_call: TRBV19
j_call: TRBJ1-5
cdr3_aa: ASRRDSVLGQPQH

v_call: TRBV11-3
j_call: TRBJ2-7
cdr3_aa: ASSLDRYRHPYEQY

v_call: TRBV18
j_call: TRBJ2-7
cdr3_aa: ASSLQRTSYEQY

v_call: TRBV12-3/TRBV12-4
j_call: TRBJ2-1
cdr3_aa: ASSLIMRRGVNEQF

v_call: TRBV2
j_call: TRBJ1-1
cdr3_aa: ASFWTLNTEAF

v_call: TRBV7-6
j_call: TRBJ2-3
cdr3_aa: ASSSGLAGRTDTQY

v_call: TRBV4-3
j_call: TRBJ2-2
cdr3_aa: ASSRAGIAGNTGELF

v_call: TRBV5-1
j_call: TRBJ1-1
cdr3_aa: ASSPGGRYTEAF

v_call: TRBV5-1
j_call: TRBJ1-6
cdr3_aa: ASRPDSGPNSPLH

v_call: TRBV18
j_call: TRBJ2-7
cdr3_aa: ASSPREDHRPISYEQY

v_call: TRBV6-2/TRBV6-3
j_call: TRBJ1-5
cdr3_aa: ASSYSGLQPQH

v_call: TRBV7-2
j_call: TRBJ2-1
cdr3_aa: ASSFWTTRDEQF

v_call: TRBV2
j_call: TRBJ2-1
cdr3_aa: ASSEHAPEF

v_call: TRBV20-1
j_call: TRBJ1-1
cdr3_aa: SARGENPGSATEAF

v_call: TRBV5-5
j_call: TRBJ2-1
cdr3_aa: ASSLLLAVYNEQF

v_call: TRBV15
j_call: TRBJ1-6
cdr3_aa: ATRDRSNSPLH

v_call: TRBV7-9
j_call: TRBJ1-2
cdr3_aa: ASSSRTGSPYGYT

v_call: TRBV5-1
j_call: TRBJ2-3
cdr3_aa: ASSFRTSGISTDTQY

v_call: TRBV2
j_call: TRBJ2-1
cdr3_aa: ARLGGLINEQF

v_call: TRBV29-1
j_call: TRBJ2-5
cdr3_aa: SVGEGGGRETQY

v_call: TRBV12-3/TRBV12-4
j_call: TRBJ2-3
cdr3_aa: ASSLTGNTQY

v_call: TRBV4-1
j_call: TRBJ2-1
cdr3_aa: ASSQVVLAGPDEQF

v_call: TRBV6-2/TRBV6-3
j_call: TRBJ2-2
cdr3_aa: ASSYLGELF

v_call: TRBV2
j_call: TRBJ1-5
cdr3_aa: ASSDRGGGPNQPQH

v_call: TRBV5-1
j_call: TRBJ1-1
cdr3_aa: ASTLDRGRTEAF

v_call: TRBV7-2
j_call: TRBJ2-5
cdr3_aa: ASSPRRGQETQY

v_call: TRBV27
j_call: TRBJ1-1
cdr3_aa: ASSLTGGPNTEAF

v_call: TRBV29-1
j_call: TRBJ2-5
cdr3_aa: SVSGTSRRLSETQY

v_call: TRBV7-8
j_call: TRBJ2-5
cdr3_aa: ASTMRLLETQY

v_call: TRBV7-2
j_call: TRBJ2-4
cdr3_aa: ASSPQTGRGRQNIQY

v_call: TRBV3-1
j_call: TRBJ2-7
cdr3_aa: ASSQGVAGFYEQY

v_call: TRBV9
j_call: TRBJ2-3
cdr3_aa: ASSVVGGFITSTDTQY

v_call: TRBV5-1
j_call: TRBJ2-3
cdr3_aa: ASSLAPGSDYTDTQY

v_call: TRBV9
j_call: TRBJ2-7
cdr3_aa: ASSKFGGSSYEQY

v_call: TRBV6-5
j_call: TRBJ2-2
cdr3_aa: ASTKWSGGTAELF

v_call: TRBV5-1
j_call: TRBJ2-7
cdr3_aa: ASSLSTAEHEQY

v_call: TRBV18
j_call: TRBJ2-1
cdr3_aa: ASSLITGGAGNEQF

v_call: TRBV2
j_call: TRBJ1-5
cdr3_aa: ASSELGPRGEPQH

v_call: TRBV7-9
j_call: TRBJ1-2
cdr3_aa: ASRRYGYT

v_call: TRBV5-1
j_call: TRBJ2-2
cdr3_aa: ASSLGGLGTGELF

v_call: TRBV6-2/TRBV6-3
j_call: TRBJ2-7
cdr3_aa: ASSYSMVTSVTYEQY

v_call: TRBV20-1
j_call: TRBJ1-2
cdr3_aa: SARDQQDSRTLGYT

v_call: TRBV7-6
j_call: TRBJ2-1
cdr3_aa: ASSLAVWGHSYNEQF

v_call: TRBV20-1
j_call: TRBJ2-7
cdr3_aa: SAEMGLAGYEQY

v_call: TRBV20-1
j_call: TRBJ2-6
cdr3_aa: SARDLNSGANVLT

v_call: TRBV2
j_call: TRBJ2-1
cdr3_aa: ASSRRLVNNEQF

v_call: TRBV24-1
j_call: TRBJ2-3
cdr3_aa: ATSVWVFMSDTQY

v_call: TRBV6-6
j_call: TRBJ1-4
cdr3_aa: ASKMDGTNEKLF

v_call: TRBV29-1
j_call: TRBJ2-1
cdr3_aa: SGGGRQGSYNEQF

v_call: TRBV7-2
j_call: TRBJ2-1
cdr3_aa: ASVTSRVGEQF

v_call: TRBV12-3/TRBV12-4
j_call: TRBJ1-2
cdr3_aa: ASSRKVTNYGYT

v_call: TRBV7-6
j_call: TRBJ1-5
cdr3_aa: ASSPSTGGMDQPQH

v_call: TRBV9
j_call: TRBJ1-1
cdr3_aa: ASSATGALDTEAF